These T cell receptor beta chains were read from a single sample in a study of prognosis after radiotherapy for stage I lung cancer. TCRdb fed the multiplex PCR reads into MiXCR, producing one record per CDR3 protein. This sample has more than 30,000 distinct CDR3 sequences, with roughly two fifths found just once. Here the sequenced sample was PBMCs, taken before or after stereotactic body radiation therapy (not recorded which). Source of these receptors: a donor aged 50 or older with non-small cell lung cancer. Both conserved end residues are part of each CDR3. Where a row states a size, it is once, few, many or the class of an expanded clone; other rows omit it.

CDR3: CASSYEPQHF
V: TRBV6-5
length: 10
J: TRBJ1-5
size: many

CDR3: CASSYSGTSGRETQYF
V: TRBV6-5
length: 16
J: TRBJ2-5
size: many

CDR3: CDRGWTDTQYF
V: TRBV30
length: 11
J: TRBJ2-3
size: -

CDR3: CASSLGTANTEAFF
V: TRBV7-8
length: 14
J: TRBJ1-1
size: many

CDR3: CASSLRGEGAKNIQYF
V: TRBV28
length: 16
J: TRBJ2-4
size: many

CDR3: CASSSVREQYF
V: TRBV7-9
length: 11
J: TRBJ2-7
size: many

CDR3: CASSGWVVNQPQHF
V: TRBV6-1
length: 14
J: TRBJ1-5
size: -

CDR3: CSALPSGNEQFF
V: TRBV29-1
length: 12
J: TRBJ2-1
size: many

CDR3: CASVGQETQYF
V: TRBV6-1
length: 11
J: TRBJ2-5
size: many

CDR3: CSVVRGMNTEAFF
V: TRBV29-1
length: 13
J: TRBJ1-1
size: many

CDR3: CASSWSGDQETQYF
V: TRBV5-1
length: 14
J: TRBJ2-5
size: many

CDR3: CAWSTGLSSGNTIYF
V: TRBV30
length: 15
J: TRBJ1-3
size: many

CDR3: CASSTTPPGTSGNTIYF
V: TRBV18
length: 17
J: TRBJ1-3
size: -

CDR3: CASSLYGTENTEAVF
V: TRBV28
length: 15
J: TRBJ1-1
size: -

CDR3: CASREISTDTQYF
V: TRBV28
length: 13
J: TRBJ2-3
size: many

CDR3: CASRVLGSGGLYNSPLHF
V: TRBV6-1
length: 18
J: TRBJ1-6
size: -

CDR3: CASSSQTGNTPEQYF
V: TRBV11-2
length: 15
J: TRBJ2-7
size: -

CDR3: CASRRYGTTNTGELFF
V: TRBV6-2/TRBV6-3
length: 16
J: TRBJ2-2
size: -

CDR3: CASILWGQSYNEQFF
V: TRBV27
length: 15
J: TRBJ2-1
size: -

CDR3: CASSEAPSHFVTGELFF
V: TRBV6-1
length: 17
J: TRBJ2-2
size: -

CDR3: CASRRTVSGNTIYF
V: TRBV19
length: 14
J: TRBJ1-3
size: many

CDR3: CASRRNFWTWVTTGANVLTF
V: TRBV28
length: 20
J: TRBJ2-6
size: -

CDR3: CASSQSTPDRLDNYGYTF
V: TRBV4-1
length: 18
J: TRBJ1-2
size: many

CDR3: CASSLRATRLGKEAGGTDTQYF
V: TRBV7-8
length: 22
J: TRBJ2-3
size: many

CDR3: CASSLTRTGPSTYEQYF
V: TRBV11-3
length: 17
J: TRBJ2-7
size: many

CDR3: CATCRGPQETQYF
V: TRBV24-1
length: 13
J: TRBJ2-5
size: many

CDR3: CASSYRSYLDTQYF
V: TRBV27
length: 14
J: TRBJ2-3
size: -

CDR3: CASSPNREVNTGELFF
V: TRBV4-1
length: 16
J: TRBJ2-2
size: many

CDR3: CASSLVSAGGAQYF
V: TRBV11-3
length: 14
J: TRBJ2-5
size: many